This TCR beta chain originates from a study of T cells in Graves' hyperthyroidism and ophthalmopathy. Findings and caveats of the study: In the analysis, a 13 V-J model separated ophthalmopathy from stable hyperthyroidism.

Remarks on this clonotype: Its antigen is unknown.

CDR1 and CDR2 from the germline V gene are SGHRS and YFSETQ. V was clipped by 4 bases and J by 4 bases, with 18 bases between them. The CDR3 consists of 16 residues. RNA transcripts served as the template for amplifying TCR beta CDR3 regions. Initially, a first-round RT-PCR of the TCR CDR3 employed the HTBI primer set. One entry per CDR3 protein, called by TCRdb with MiXCR from the multiplex PCR reads. The table includes hundreds of thousands of distinct CDR3 sequences, 15% to 20% detected once. This TCR came from a man in his forties with Graves' ophthalmopathy. Sequencing input: blood. The V call is TRBV5-1, the J call TRBJ2-1, with TRBD1 as a possible D gene (7 bases). The DNA for the CDR3 is TGCGCCAGCAGCCCCCAGGCAGCAGGGGGGTACAATGAGCAGTTCTTC. Translated: CASSPQAAGGYNEQFF.